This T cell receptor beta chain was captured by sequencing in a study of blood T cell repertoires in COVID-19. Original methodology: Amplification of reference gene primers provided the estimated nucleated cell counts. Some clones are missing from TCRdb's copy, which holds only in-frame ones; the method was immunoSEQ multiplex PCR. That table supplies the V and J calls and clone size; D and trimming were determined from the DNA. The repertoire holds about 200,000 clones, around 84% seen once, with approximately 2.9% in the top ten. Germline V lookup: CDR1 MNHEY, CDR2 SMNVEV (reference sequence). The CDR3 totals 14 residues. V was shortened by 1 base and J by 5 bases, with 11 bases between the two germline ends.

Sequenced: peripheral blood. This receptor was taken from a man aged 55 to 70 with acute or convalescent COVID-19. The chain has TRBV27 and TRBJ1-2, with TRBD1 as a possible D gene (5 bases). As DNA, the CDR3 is TGTGCCAGCAGTTTATTCCGGGGGAATTATGGCTACACCTTC. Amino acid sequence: CASSLFRGNYGYTF.